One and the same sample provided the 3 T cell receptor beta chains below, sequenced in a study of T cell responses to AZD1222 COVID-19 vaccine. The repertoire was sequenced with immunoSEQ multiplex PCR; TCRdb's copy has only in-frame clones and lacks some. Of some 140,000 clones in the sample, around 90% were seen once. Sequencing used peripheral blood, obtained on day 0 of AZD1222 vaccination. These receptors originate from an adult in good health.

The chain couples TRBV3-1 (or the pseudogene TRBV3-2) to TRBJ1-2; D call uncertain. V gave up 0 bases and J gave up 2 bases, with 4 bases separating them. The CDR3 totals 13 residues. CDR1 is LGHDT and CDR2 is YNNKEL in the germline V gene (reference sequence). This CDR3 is CASSQEVNYGYTF. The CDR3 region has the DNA TGTGCCAGCAGCCAAGAAGTAAACTATGGCTACACCTTC.

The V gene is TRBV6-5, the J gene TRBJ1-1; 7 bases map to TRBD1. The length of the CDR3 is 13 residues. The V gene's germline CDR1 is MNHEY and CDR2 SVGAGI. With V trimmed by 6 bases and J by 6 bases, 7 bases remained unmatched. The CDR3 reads CASRPGGTAEAFF. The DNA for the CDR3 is TGTGCCAGCAGACCTGGGGGGACAGCTGAAGCTTTCTTT.

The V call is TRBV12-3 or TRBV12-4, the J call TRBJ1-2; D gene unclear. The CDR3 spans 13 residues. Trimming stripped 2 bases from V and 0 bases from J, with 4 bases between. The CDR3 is CASSLQANYGYTF. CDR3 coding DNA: TGTGCCAGCAGTTTACAGGCTAACTATGGCTACACCTTC.